This T cell receptor beta chain emerged from a study of regulatory and conventional T cells in RAG deficiency. General study points: These Omenn syndrome Treg sorts may hold peripherally activated cells instead. Control T-cell subsets had markedly higher Shannon entropy and lower Simpson indices than RAG-deficient patients.

V gave up 0 bases and J gave up 4 bases, with 10 bases separating them. This CDR3 spans 15 amino acids. Germline V lookup: CDR1 SGDLS, CDR2 YYNGEE. The sorted conventional CD4+ T cells were CD25-low and CD127-high, with genomic DNA sequenced. As concerns this clone: Its antigen is not identified.

The table came from immunoSEQ multiplex PCR; TCRdb's copy has only in-frame clones and leaves some out. Among tens of thousands of clones, 85% to 95% were seen once, and the ten largest hold roughly 0.73%. The same data also contributed to another study, on regulatory T cells. That paper adds: Amplification used 52 TRBV primers and 13 TRBJ primers.

This receptor was identified in a human donor in good health. The sequencing input was CD4+ T cells sorted from blood. The genes are TRBV9 and TRBJ1-4; D call uncertain. The CDR3 DNA reads as TGTGCCAGCAGCGTAGGAAGTCAGGTTAATGAAAAACTGTTTTTT. Translating it yields CASSVGSQVNEKLFF. Filled out from reference TRBV9 and TRBJ1-4, the complete variable domain reads DSGVTQTPKHLITATGQRVTLRCSPRSGDLSVYWYQQSLDQGLQFLIQYYNGEERAKGNILERFSAQQFPDLHSELNLSSLELGDSALYFCASSVGSQVNEKLFFGSGTQLSVL.